This TCR beta chain derives from a study of cytomegalovirus exposure and HLA in healthy donors. Researchers ran the PCR with 60 Vbeta and 13 Jbeta primers. Sequenced by immunoSEQ multiplex PCR; TCRdb stores in-frame clones only, minus some. The data contain some 92,000 clones, around 80% of them singletons. This CDR3 spans 13 amino acids. J lost 7 bases, V lost 6 bases, and 10 bases had no gene match. Germline lookup yields CDR1 SGHDT and CDR2 YYEEEE. The TCR sequence derives from a man in his late teens or twenties in good health and CMV-seropositive. Sequencing was carried out using PBMCs. This sequence joins TRBV5-6 and TRBJ2-7, with TRBD2 identical over 7 bases. In DNA form, the CDR3 reads TGTGCCAGCACCCTGGGAGGGACGGAGGAGCAGTACTTC. The encoded protein is CASTLGGTEEQYF.